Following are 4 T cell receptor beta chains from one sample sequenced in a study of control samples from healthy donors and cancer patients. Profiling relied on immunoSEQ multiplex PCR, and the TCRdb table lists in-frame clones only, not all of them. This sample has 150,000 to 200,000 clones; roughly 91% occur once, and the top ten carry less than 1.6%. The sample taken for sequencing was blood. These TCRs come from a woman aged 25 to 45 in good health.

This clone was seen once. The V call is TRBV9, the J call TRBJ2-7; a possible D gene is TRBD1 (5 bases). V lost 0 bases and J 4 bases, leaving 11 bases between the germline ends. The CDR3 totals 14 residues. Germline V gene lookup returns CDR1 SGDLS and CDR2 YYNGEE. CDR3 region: CASSVGSGRYEQYF. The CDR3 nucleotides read TGTGCCAGCAGCGTAGGTTCAGGGCGGTACGAGCAGTACTTC.

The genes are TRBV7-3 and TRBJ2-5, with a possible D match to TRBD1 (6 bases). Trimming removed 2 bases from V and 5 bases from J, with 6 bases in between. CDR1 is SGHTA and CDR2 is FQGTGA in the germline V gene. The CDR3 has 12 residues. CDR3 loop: CASSLDRETQYF. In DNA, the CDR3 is TGTGCCAGCAGCTTAGACAGGGAGACCCAGTACTTC.

This CDR3 reads CASSFGGQGETQYF. CDR3 coding DNA: TGTGCCAGCAGCTTCGGGGGGCAAGGAGAGACCCAGTACTTC. The chain links TRBV7-2 to TRBJ2-5, with D possibly being TRBD2 (7 bases). Germline V gene sequence: CDR1 SGHTA, CDR2 FQGNSA. V was pared by 3 bases and J by 4 bases, with 12 bases between. This CDR3 region has 14 residues.

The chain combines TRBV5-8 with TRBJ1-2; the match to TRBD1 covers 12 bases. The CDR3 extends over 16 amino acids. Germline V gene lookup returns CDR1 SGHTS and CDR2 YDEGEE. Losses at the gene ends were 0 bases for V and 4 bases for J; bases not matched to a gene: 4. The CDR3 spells CASSLAGTGGGYGYTF. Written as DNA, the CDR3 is TGTGCCAGCAGCTTGGCCGGGACAGGGGGCGGCTATGGCTACACCTTC.